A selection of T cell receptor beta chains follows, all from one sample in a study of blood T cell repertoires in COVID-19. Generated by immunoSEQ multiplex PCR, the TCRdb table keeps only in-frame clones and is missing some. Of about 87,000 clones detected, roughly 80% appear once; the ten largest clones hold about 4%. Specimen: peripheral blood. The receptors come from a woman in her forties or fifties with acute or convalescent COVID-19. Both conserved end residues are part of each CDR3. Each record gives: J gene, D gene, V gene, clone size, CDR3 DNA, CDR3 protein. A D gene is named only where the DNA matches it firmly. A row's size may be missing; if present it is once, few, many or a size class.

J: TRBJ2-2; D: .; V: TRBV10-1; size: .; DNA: TGCGCCAGCAGTGAGGGACAGAACACCGGGGAGCTGTTTTTT; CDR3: CASSEGQNTGELFF
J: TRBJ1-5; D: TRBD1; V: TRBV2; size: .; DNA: TGTGCCAGCAGTTTCCGGGACAGGGGGAATCAGCCCCAGCATTTT; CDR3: CASSFRDRGNQPQHF
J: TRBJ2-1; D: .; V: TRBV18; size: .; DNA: TGTGCCAGCTCACCGGGAGCCAATGAGCAGTTCTTC; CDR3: CASSPGANEQFF
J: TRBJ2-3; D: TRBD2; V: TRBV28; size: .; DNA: TGTGCCACCCTACCGGGGGGTCGTACAGATACGCAGTATTTT; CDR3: CATLPGGRTDTQYF
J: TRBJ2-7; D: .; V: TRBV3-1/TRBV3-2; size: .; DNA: TGTGCCAGCAGCCAAGACAGGACACTTGAGCAGTACTTC; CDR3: CASSQDRTLEQYF
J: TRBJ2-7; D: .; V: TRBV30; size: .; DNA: TGTGCTTTGGACAGACCCTACGAGCAGTACTTC; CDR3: CALDRPYEQYF
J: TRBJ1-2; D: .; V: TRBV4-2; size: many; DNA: TGTGCCAGCAGTCACCAGCAGACAGGTACTAACTATGGCTACACCTTC; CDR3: CASSHQQTGTNYGYTF
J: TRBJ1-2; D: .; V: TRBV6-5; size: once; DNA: TGTGCCAGCAGTTACCGGGTAGACTATGGCTACACCTTC; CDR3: CASSYRVDYGYTF
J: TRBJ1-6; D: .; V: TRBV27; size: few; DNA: TGTGCCAGCAGTTCGTGGGACAAAAATTCACCCCTCCACTTT; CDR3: CASSSWDKNSPLHF
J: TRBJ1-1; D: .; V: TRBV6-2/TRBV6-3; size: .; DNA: TGTGCCAGCAGTTACTCGGGGGCGGCCACTGAAGCTTTCTTT; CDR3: CASSYSGAATEAFF
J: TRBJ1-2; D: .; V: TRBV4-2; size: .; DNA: TGTGCCAGCAGCCAAGATACAGTCAACTATGGCTACACCTTC; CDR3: CASSQDTVNYGYTF
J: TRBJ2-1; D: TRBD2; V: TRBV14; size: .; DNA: TGTGCCAGCAGCCAGGGCGGGGCTAGCGGTGAGCAGTTCTTC; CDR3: CASSQGGASGEQFF
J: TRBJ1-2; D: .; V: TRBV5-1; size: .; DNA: TGCGCCAGCAGCTTGCAGCCTGGAGCTAACTATGGCTACACCTTC; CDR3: CASSLQPGANYGYTF
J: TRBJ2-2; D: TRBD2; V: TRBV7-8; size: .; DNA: TGTGCCAGCATCCCATGGACTAGGGACACCGGGGAGCTGTTTTTT; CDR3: CASIPWTRDTGELFF
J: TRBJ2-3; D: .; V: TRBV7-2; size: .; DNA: TGTGCCACCCAAGCGGCCGTCACAGATACGCAGTATTTT; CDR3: CATQAAVTDTQYF
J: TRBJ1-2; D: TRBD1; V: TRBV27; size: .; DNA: TGTGCCAGCAGTTTAGGGGCAGGGGGCGGCTATGGCTACACCTTC; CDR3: CASSLGAGGGYGYTF
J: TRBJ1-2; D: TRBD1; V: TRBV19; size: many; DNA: TGTGCCAGTAGCGATAGGGGGCTCTATGGCTACACCTTC; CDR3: CASSDRGLYGYTF
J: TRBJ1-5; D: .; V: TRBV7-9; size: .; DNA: TGTGCCAGCAGCTTAGCTAGAACAGGAACTGCGAAGGGCAATCAGCCCCAGCATTTT; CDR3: CASSLARTGTAKGNQPQHF
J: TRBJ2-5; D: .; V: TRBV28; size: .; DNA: TGTGCCAGCAGTTTCTCTGACCGGTTAGGGGACCAGTACTTC; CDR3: CASSFSDRLGDQYF
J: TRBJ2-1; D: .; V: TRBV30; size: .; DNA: TGTGCCTGGAGTTCTTCAGGGGTTAATGAGCAGTTCTTC; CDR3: CAWSSSGVNEQFF
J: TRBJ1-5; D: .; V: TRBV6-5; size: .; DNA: TGTGCCAGCACCCCTATCGGGGGAAACAATCAGCCCCAGCATTTT; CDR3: CASTPIGGNNQPQHF
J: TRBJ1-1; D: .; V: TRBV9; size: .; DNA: TGTGCCAGCAGCGTAGACACCCGTGGTGAAGCTTTCTTT; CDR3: CASSVDTRGEAFF
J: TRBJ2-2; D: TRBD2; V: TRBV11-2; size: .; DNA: TGTGCCAGCAGCTTAGCCGGGACTAGCGGGGGGTACACCGGGGAGCTGTTTTTT; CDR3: CASSLAGTSGGYTGELFF
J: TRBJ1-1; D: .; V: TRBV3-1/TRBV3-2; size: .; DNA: TGTGCCAGCAGCTGCACATCACGGAACACTGAAGCTTTCTTT; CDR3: CASSCTSRNTEAFF
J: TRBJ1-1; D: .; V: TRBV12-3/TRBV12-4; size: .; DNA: TGTGCCAGCAGTTTTAATGTGAACACTGAAGCTTTCTTT; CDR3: CASSFNVNTEAFF
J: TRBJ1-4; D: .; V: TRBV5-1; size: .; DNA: TGCGCCAGCAGCCCATCCGGGGGTGGTGGGGAAAAACTGTTTTTT; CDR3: CASSPSGGGGEKLFF
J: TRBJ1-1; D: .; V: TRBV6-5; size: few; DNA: TGTGCCAGCAGGCGTACCCTGAACACTGAAGCTTTCTTT; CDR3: CASRRTLNTEAFF
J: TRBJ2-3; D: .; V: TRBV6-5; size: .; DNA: TGTGCCAGCAGTTACTCGAAGCCGGGAGGCACAGATACGCAGTATTTT; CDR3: CASSYSKPGGTDTQYF
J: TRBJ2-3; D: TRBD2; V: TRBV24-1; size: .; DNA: TGTGCCACCAGTGACCCGCTAGCGGGGGGTAGAGATACGCAGTATTTT; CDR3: CATSDPLAGGRDTQYF
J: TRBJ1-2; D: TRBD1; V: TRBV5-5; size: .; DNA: TGTGCCAGCAGCTTTCAACCGACAGGGCGCAATGGCTACACCTTC; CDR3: CASSFQPTGRNGYTF
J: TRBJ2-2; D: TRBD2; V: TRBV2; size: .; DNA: TGTGCCAGCAGTGGTACTAGCGGGGGAGTCACCGGGGAGCTGTTTTTT; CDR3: CASSGTSGGVTGELFF
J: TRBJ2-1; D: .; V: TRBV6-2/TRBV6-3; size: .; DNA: TGTGCCAGCAGTTACAACTTCGGTTCCTACAATGAGCAGTTCTTC; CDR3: CASSYNFGSYNEQFF
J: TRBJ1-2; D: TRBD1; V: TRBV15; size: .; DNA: TGTGCCACCAGCCCAGGGGGGTTCAACTATGGCTACACCTTC; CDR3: CATSPGGFNYGYTF
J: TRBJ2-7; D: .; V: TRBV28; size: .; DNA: TGTGCCAGCAGTTTAGGACAGTTTCCCTACGAGCAGTACTTC; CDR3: CASSLGQFPYEQYF
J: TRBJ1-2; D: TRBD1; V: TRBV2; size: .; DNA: TGTGCCAGCAGTACCGACAGGGGGCTTACTAACTATGGCTACACCTTC; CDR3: CASSTDRGLTNYGYTF
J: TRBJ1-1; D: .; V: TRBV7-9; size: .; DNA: TGTGCCACCGGGCAGGGAAAGGGCACTGAAGCTTTCTTT; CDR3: CATGQGKGTEAFF
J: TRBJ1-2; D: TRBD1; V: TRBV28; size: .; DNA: TGTGCCAGCAGTTTATCTGCGACAGGGACCTATGGCTACACCTTC; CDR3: CASSLSATGTYGYTF
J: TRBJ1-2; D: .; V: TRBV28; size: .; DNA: TGTGCCAGCAGTTTTCCCCAGGAAGGTAGTGGCTACACCTTC; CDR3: CASSFPQEGSGYTF
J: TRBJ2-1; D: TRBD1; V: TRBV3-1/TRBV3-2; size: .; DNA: TGTGCCAGCAGCCAAGTATCCAGGGGGAAGGAGCAGTTCTTC; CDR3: CASSQVSRGKEQFF
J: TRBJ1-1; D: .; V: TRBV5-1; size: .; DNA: TGCGCCAGCAGGCCAACAGGGCCACTCACTGAAGCTTTCTTT; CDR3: CASRPTGPLTEAFF
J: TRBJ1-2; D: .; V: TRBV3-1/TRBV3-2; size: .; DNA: TGTGCCAGCAGCCTCGCAGGGTTTGGGGGCTACACCTTC; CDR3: CASSLAGFGGYTF
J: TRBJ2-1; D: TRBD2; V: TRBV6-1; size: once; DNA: TGTGCCAGCAGTGGTACTAGCGGGGGCTCCTACAATGAGCAGTTCTTC; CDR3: CASSGTSGGSYNEQFF
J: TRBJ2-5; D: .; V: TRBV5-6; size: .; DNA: TGTGCCAGCAGGAGGAAATGGCCGTACCAAGAGACCCAGTACTTC; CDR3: CASRRKWPYQETQYF
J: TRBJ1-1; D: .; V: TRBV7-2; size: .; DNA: TGTGCCAGCAGCCCCCAAGGGGGTGGTCTCACTGAAGCTTTCTTT; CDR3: CASSPQGGGLTEAFF
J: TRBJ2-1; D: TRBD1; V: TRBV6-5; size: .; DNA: TGTGCCAGCAGTCGACAGGGTCCTGAGCAGTTCTTC; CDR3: CASSRQGPEQFF
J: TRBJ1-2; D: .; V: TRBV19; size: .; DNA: TGTGCCAGTAGTCAATCCGGGGAGAACCGCTACACCTTC; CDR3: CASSQSGENRYTF
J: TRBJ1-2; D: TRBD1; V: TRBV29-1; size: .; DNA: TGCAGCGTTGGGGGACAGGCTGTCTATGGCTACACCTTC; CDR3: CSVGGQAVYGYTF
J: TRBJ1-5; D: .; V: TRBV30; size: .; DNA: TGTGCCTGGAGTGGGGGCAGCAATCAGCCCCAGCATTTT; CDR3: CAWSGGSNQPQHF
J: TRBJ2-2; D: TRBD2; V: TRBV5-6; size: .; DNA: TGTGCCAGCAGCTTGTTCCTAGCGGGGGGGGACACCGGGGAGCTGTTTTTT; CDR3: CASSLFLAGGDTGELFF
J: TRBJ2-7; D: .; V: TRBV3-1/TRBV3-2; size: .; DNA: TGTGCCAGCAGCAACGGGGTGAGCTCCTACGAGCAGTACTTC; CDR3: CASSNGVSSYEQYF
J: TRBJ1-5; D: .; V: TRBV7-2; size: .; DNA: TGTGCCAGCACCCAAGGGGGGGGCAATCAGCCCCAGCATTTT; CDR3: CASTQGGGNQPQHF
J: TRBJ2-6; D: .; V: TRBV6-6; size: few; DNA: TGTGCCAGCAACGAGCAATTCTCTGGGGCCAACGTCCTGACTTTC; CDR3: CASNEQFSGANVLTF
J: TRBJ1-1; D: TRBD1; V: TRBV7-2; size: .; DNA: TGTGCCAGCAGCTTAGGCAGGGGGCTGGGTGCTGAAGCTTTCTTT; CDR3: CASSLGRGLGAEAFF
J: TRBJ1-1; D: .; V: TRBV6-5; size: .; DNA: TGTGCCAGCAGTTCCCCCCTCAGTCAAGCTTTCTTT; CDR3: CASSSPLSQAFF
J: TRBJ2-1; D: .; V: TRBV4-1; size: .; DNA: TGCGCCAGCAGCCAAGTCCCAGCGAATGAGCAGTTCTTC; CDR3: CASSQVPANEQFF
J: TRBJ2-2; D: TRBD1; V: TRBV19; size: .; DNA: TGTGCCAGTAGTGGAAAAAGGGACAGGGGGCACACCGGGGAGCTGTTTTTT; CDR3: CASSGKRDRGHTGELFF
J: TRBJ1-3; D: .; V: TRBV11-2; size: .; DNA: TGTGCCAGCAGCGAAGGGGGACGTGGAAACACCATATATTTT; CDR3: CASSEGGRGNTIYF